This T cell receptor (beta chain) was recovered during a study of graft-versus-host responses after intestinal transplantation. About the study: Recipients uniformly received anti-thymocyte globulin induction, followed by tacrolimus and steroids for three to four years.

The CDR3 loop spans 20 amino acids. Assay used: immunoSEQ multiplex PCR; TCRdb lists only in-frame clones, some missing. Of approximately 9,700 clones listed, approximately 92% are singletons. Specimen: PBMCs, collected around 43 days after intestinal transplantation. The origin of this receptor is a human patient who received an intestinal transplant, so some T cells may come from the graft donor. The chain is built from TRBV21-1 and TRBJ2-2. TRBV21-1 is described as a pseudogene. CDR3 DNA: TGTGCCAGCAGCAAAGAGGGGTCCCGGGACCCGATACAGAACACCGGGGAGCTGTTTTTT. Translating gives CASSKEGSRDPIQNTGELFF.